The clone carrying this T cell receptor beta chain was detected many times. Germline CDR1 and CDR2: MDHEN and SYDVKM. J gave up 5 bases and V 3 bases, and 3 bases lay outside the gene matches. The CDR3 loop spans 14 amino acids. The data derive from a study of blood T cell repertoires in COVID-19. Assay used: immunoSEQ multiplex PCR; TCRdb lists only in-frame clones, some missing. The table lists more than 200,000 clones, about 85% of them singletons, with roughly a tenth in the top ten. The chain couples TRBV28 to TRBJ2-5, with 10 bases identical to TRBD1. This sequence was found in a man aged 25-45 years who had recovered from COVID-19. The sequenced material came from PBMCs or T cells enriched from blood (not recorded which). In DNA, the CDR3 is TGTGCCAGCAGTTTCGACAGGGGGCCGGAGACCCAGTACTTC. Translation: CASSFDRGPETQYF.